What follows describes a single T cell receptor (beta chain). During its preparation, the TCRbeta library received unique molecular identifiers. TCRdb analysed the PCR reads with MiXCR anew, one entry per CDR3 protein. This sample has around 400,000 distinct CDR3 sequences, with about a tenth found just once. The sample belongs to a study of T-cell reconstitution after alpha-beta-depleted transplantation in children. The TCR originated in a human donor who donated a stem cell graft to a child with acute myeloid leukemia. This material consisted of PBMCs from the stem cell graft donor, taken from the stem cell graft.

The CDR3 region is CSVNSGRSYNEQFF. In DNA, the CDR3 is TGCAGCGTTAATAGCGGCCGCTCCTACAATGAGCAGTTCTTC. The chain couples TRBV29-1 to TRBJ2-1; D might be TRBD2 (6 bases). The CDR3 runs 14 residues. The V and J ends lost 5 bases and 0 bases respectively, with 11 bases between them. Germline assignment: CDR1 SQVTM and CDR2 ANQGSEA.